Each of the 19 T cell receptor beta chains below was sequenced from the same sample in a study of T cell changes during pregnancy in multiple sclerosis. Sequencing was performed with immunoSEQ multiplex PCR; in TCRdb, only in-frame clones are kept and a portion is missing. The table records about 20,000 clones, roughly 90% of them present only once. The material sequenced was CD8+ T cells from peripheral blood mononuclear cells, taken in the second trimester of pregnancy. The receptors shown here come from a female donor in good health, enrolled as a control in a pregnancy study.

V is TRBV4-1 and J is TRBJ1-1, with D perhaps matching TRBD1 (6 bases). Deletions cut 3 bases from V and 6 bases from J, with 14 bases between. The CDR3 contains 14 residues. Germline CDR1 is MGHRA and CDR2 is YSYEKL. The CDR3 nucleotides are TGCGCCAGCAGCCAGTTCTTGGGGGGGCCTGAAGCTTTCTTT. Protein: CASSQFLGGPEAFF.

The V call is TRBV4-3, the J call TRBJ2-1; 13 nucleotides align to TRBD2. In germline, CDR1 is LGHNA, CDR2 YSLEER. With 0 bases clipped from V and 9 bases from J, the junction kept 11 bases outside the gene matches. The CDR3 is made up of 18 amino acids. CDR3 DNA sequence: TGCGCCAGCAGCCAAGAATTGATTGGGACTAGCGGGACCGGTGAGCAGTTCTTC. As protein: CASSQELIGTSGTGEQFF.

The chain uses TRBV9 and TRBJ2-3, with D perhaps TRBD2 (6 bases). The CDR3 covers 16 residues. Trimming pared 2 bases from V and 4 bases from J, leaving 17 bases between. Germline assignment: CDR1 SGDLS and CDR2 YYNGEE. The CDR3 region is CASSVFPGTGADTQYF. The CDR3 DNA reads TGTGCCAGCAGCGTTTTCCCCGGGACGGGAGCAGATACGCAGTATTTT.

A single count supports this clone. This chain connects TRBV2 to TRBJ1-1, with a tentative D call TRBD1 (6 bases). The germline V gene encodes CDR1 SNHLY and CDR2 FYNNEI. This CDR3 comprises 20 residues. V dropped 6 bases and J dropped 1 base, with 30 bases sitting between them. CDR3 sequence (DNA): TGTGCCAGCAGAACTATAGGGGGAATAAAAAGAGGTTATGGGAACACTGAAGCTTTCTTT. Its translation is CASRTIGGIKRGYGNTEAFF.

The chain has TRBV10-2 and TRBJ2-2, with 8 bases that match TRBD2. This CDR3 has 15 amino acids. Germline CDR1 WSHSY, CDR2 SAAADI. Germline trimming cut 6 bases from V and 3 bases from J; bases unmatched to any gene: 6. CDR3 sequence: CASRDGRVDTGELFF. In nucleotides, the CDR3 is TGCGCCAGCAGAGACGGGAGGGTGGACACCGGGGAGCTGTTTTTT.

In nucleotides, the CDR3 is TGTGCCACCAGCAGAGTGGCTAGCGGGGCCTACGAGCAGTACTTC. The encoded protein is CATSRVASGAYEQYF. This chain joins TRBV15 and TRBJ2-7, with TRBD2 identical over 9 bases. The V gene end was trimmed by 1 base and the J gene end by 2 bases; junction bases not matched to a gene: 3. Per germline, CDR1 LNHNV and CDR2 YYDKDF (reference sequence). The CDR3 length is 15 residues.

This chain uses TRBV5-1 with TRBJ2-7; 12 nucleotides agree with TRBD2. Germline V gene sequence: CDR1 SGHRS, CDR2 YFSETQ. The CDR3 has 16 residues. J lost 2 bases, V lost 2 bases, and 5 bases had no gene match. This chain's CDR3 is CASSFGASGGAYEQYF. In DNA form, the CDR3 reads TGCGCCAGCAGCTTTGGGGCTAGCGGGGGGGCCTACGAGCAGTACTTC.

The chain's CDR3 is CASSPVTGSADGYTF. CDR3 sequence (DNA): TGTGCCAGCAGTCCGGTGACAGGGTCGGCGGATGGCTACACCTTC. J is TRBJ1-2 and V is TRBV6-5; 7 bases align to TRBD1. Germline CDR1 and CDR2: MNHEY and SVGAGI. The CDR3 has 15 residues. V shed 5 bases, J shed 6 bases, and the junction held 12 bases outside the gene matches.

Here the CDR3 reads CASSGSGYEQYF. In DNA, the CDR3 is TGTGCCAGCTCCGGTAGCGGCTACGAGCAGTACTTC. This chain uses TRBV6-6 with TRBJ2-7, with a tentative D call TRBD2 (6 bases). Germline V gene lookup returns CDR1 MNHNY and CDR2 SVGAGI (reference sequence). The CDR3 consists of 12 residues. V lost 8 bases and J lost 3, with 11 bases in between.

The chain carries TRBV4-1 and TRBJ1-5; maybe TRBD1 (5 bases). This CDR3 region has 13 residues. CDR1 is MGHRA and CDR2 is YSYEKL in the germline V gene. Trimming pared 0 bases from V and 5 bases from J, leaving 5 bases between. This chain's CDR3 is CASSQEQDQPQHF. The CDR3, as DNA: TGCGCCAGCAGCCAAGAACAGGATCAGCCCCAGCATTTT.

The chain recombines TRBV20-1 with TRBJ2-1; D remains ambiguous. CDR1 is DFQATT and CDR2 is SNEGSKA in the germline V gene (reference sequence). This CDR3 has 10 amino acids. The V end was cut by 7 bases, the J end by 3 bases, with 4 bases between. DNA for the CDR3: TGCAGTGGGCACTACAATGAGCAGTTCTTC. Its translation: CSGHYNEQFF.

This chain links TRBV4-3 with TRBJ2-5, with D possibly matching TRBD2 (6 bases). The end of the DNA fits TRBJ2-7 better, so the J call may be wrong. This CDR3 has 15 amino acids. Germline V gene lookup returns CDR1 LGHNA and CDR2 YSLEER. Here the CDR3 reads CASSQATGSGYEQYF. DNA for the CDR3: TGCGCCAGCAGCCAAGCGACCGGGAGTGGTTACGAGCAGTACTTC.

The chain employs TRBV7-3 and TRBJ2-2, with TRBD1 as a possible D gene (6 bases). V was clipped by 3 bases and J by 3 bases, with 14 bases between them. CDR1 and CDR2 from the germline V gene are SGHTA and FQGTGA. CDR3 length: 16 residues. CDR3 DNA: TGTGCCAGCAGCTTCAGGGGCGTACGTGACACCGGGGAGCTGTTTTTT. It is translated as CASSFRGVRDTGELFF.

The rearrangement links TRBV11-2 to TRBJ2-7; 8 bases match TRBD1. In germline, CDR1 is SGHAT, CDR2 FQNNGV. Trimming at V came to 5 bases and at J to 4 bases, leaving 4 bases not matched to a gene. This CDR3 comprises 13 residues. CDR3 sequence: CASSPGQGYEQYF. The CDR3 bases are TGTGCCAGCAGCCCCGGACAGGGATACGAGCAGTACTTC. Using reference TRBV11-2 and TRBJ2-7 for the parts outside the CDR3, the full variable domain is EAGVAQSPRYKIIEKRQSVAFWCNPISGHATLYWYQQILGQGPKLLIQFQNNGVVDDSQLPKDRFSAERLKGVDSTLKIQPAKLEDSAVYLCASSPGQGYEQYFGPGTRLTVT.

This chain connects TRBV30 to TRBJ1-2; 7 positions agree with TRBD1. CDR3 length: 17 amino acids. Looked up from germline, CDR1 is GTSNPN and CDR2 is SVGIG (reference sequence). The V gene end was trimmed by 2 bases and the J gene end by 3 bases; junction bases not matched to a gene: 15. DNA for the CDR3: TGTGCCTGGAGTCCCCCCCTCGACAGGGTTGGTCACTATGGCTACACCTTC. Translating it yields CAWSPPLDRVGHYGYTF.

The chain is built from TRBV6-5 and TRBJ2-5, with 10 bases that match TRBD1. Germline CDR1 is MNHEY and CDR2 is SVGAGI. This CDR3 region has 13 residues. The J segment lost 6 bases and the V segment lost 11 bases, leaving 9 bases of the junction unmatched. CDR3 residues: CACQTGGGKTQYF. CDR3 coding DNA: TGTGCCTGCCAGACAGGGGGCGGGAAGACCCAGTACTTC.

The sample holds a few counts of this clone. The chain uses TRBV6-1 and TRBJ2-7, with TRBD2 identical over 10 bases. CDR3 length equals 15 residues. The junction had 5 bases not matched to a gene; V was cut back by 2 bases and J by 4 bases. Germline assignment: CDR1 MNHNS and CDR2 SASEGT. The CDR3: CASSERASGSYEQYF. The CDR3 bases are TGTGCCAGCAGTGAAAGGGCTAGCGGGAGTTACGAGCAGTACTTC.

The chain employs TRBV19 and TRBJ1-5; 8 bases line up with TRBD1. The germline CDR1 and CDR2 sequences are LNHDA and SQIVND (reference sequence). CDR3 length: 16 residues. Trimming at V came to 8 bases and at J to 2 bases, leaving 11 bases not matched to a gene. CDR3 in amino acids: CASSHRQGIRNQPQHF. In DNA form, the CDR3 reads TGTGCCAGTTCCCACCGACAGGGGATACGCAATCAGCCCCAGCATTTT.

The chain uses TRBV4-1 and TRBJ2-3; TRBD1 agrees at 7 bases. Germline V lookup: CDR1 MGHRA, CDR2 YSYEKL. The CDR3 loop spans 12 amino acids. The junction had 3 bases not matched to a gene; V was cut back by 6 bases and J by 6 bases. This CDR3 is CASSRDSDTQYF. Written as DNA, the CDR3 is TGCGCCAGCAGTAGGGACAGCGATACGCAGTATTTT.